The following is a T cell receptor (beta chain) sequence with its context. The antigen is undetermined. The data were obtained in a study of T cell responses to AZD1222 COVID-19 vaccine. Trimming left V 0 bases short and J 0 bases short, with 12 bases between. The CDR3 is 16 residues long. Germline assignment: CDR1 SGHRS and CDR2 YFSETQ. Study-wide findings and caveats: Along spike, vaccine-associated CD4 TCRs were found throughout, with dominance at 160-218 and 743-854. An increase in Spike-specific TCR breadth and depth was observed after two AZD1222 doses.

TCRdb's table, derived via immunoSEQ multiplex PCR, lists solely in-frame clones and lacks some. This sample yields 120,000 or so clones, of which around 93% are seen a single time; approximately 1% belongs to the top ten. The J gene is TRBJ1-1, the V gene TRBV5-1, with D hard to call. Material: peripheral blood, obtained on day 0 of AZD1222 vaccination. This receptor was identified in an adult in good health. The chain's CDR3 is CASSLDLARMNTEAFF. The CDR3 nucleotides are TGCGCCAGCAGCTTGGACCTGGCCAGGATGAACACTGAAGCTTTCTTT.